This T cell receptor beta chain was recorded in a study of T cell responses to AZD1222 COVID-19 vaccine (dated by TCRdb to about 2021). In the study overall: AZD1222 recipients given second doses at about 4 weeks or at about 12 weeks were pooled, since spike-specific TCR depth and breadth were not found to differ between the two schedules. Enrollment into the trials was organized by age into subgroups of 18-55, 56-69 and 70-plus years, and those subgroups contained around 150, 28 and 57 TCR-sequenced participants, respectively. TCR sequencing covered fewer than 250 trial participants: 200 to 220 given two doses of AZD1222 and about 26 given two doses of MenACWY control vaccine. On the study overall, not on this receptor specifically: Participants were mostly white British, with more females than males. The authors suggested clonal diversity may have been underestimated. No day 14 peak-response samples were available, so repertoires were characterized only after the peak T cell response. CD4 TCRs associated with the vaccine covered the entire spike protein, and the dominant responses were in regions 160-218 and 743-854. Conclusions about previously exposed vaccinees are limited because only six or seven AZD1222 recipients were SARS-CoV-2 seropositive at baseline. The 56-69-year group was small, and its depth increase did not reach significance, likely because of low power. A significant rise in spike-specific TCR breadth and depth was observed after two AZD1222 doses relative to day 0 and relative to MenACWY recipients. Reportedly, almost half of the unique spike-specific TCRs recognized epitopes lying outside the regions that are mutated in the B.1.351 and B.1.1.7 variants.

The CDR3 numbers 16 residues from cysteine through phenylalanine. Only the CDR3 portion is preserved as DNA: 48 bases, with reading frame beginning at the first base. The germline V gene provides CDR1 MDHEN and CDR2 SYDVKM. Trimming at the junction amounts to 3 bases on V and 7 bases on J, and the germline ends lie 18 bases apart. Comments on this clone: Its antigen target is currently unknown. Qualities for individual bases were not recorded, and no much larger clone is one base off.

This sample's time point label indicates: baseline before first vaccination. The vaccinee samples were drawn from two UK trials, COV001 and COV002, one of which was a single-blind randomized controlled phase 2/3 trial testing AZD1222 (ChAdOx1 nCoV-19) in healthy adults. For TCRbeta chain sequencing, PBMC samples were collected from trial participants at day 0 and at day 28 after the second dose. The CDR3 regions of human TCRbeta chains were analyzed by immunosequencing. On the study's bioinformatics: Repertoire TCRs were checked for matches against a reference library of SARS-CoV-2-specific TCRs that had been generated using the MIRA antigen-specificity platform. Breadth meant the fraction of unique TCRs that were SARS-CoV-2-associated, whereas depth meant the fraction of total T cells that were SARS-CoV-2-associated. Using the MIRA data, each spike-specific TCR was assigned both to the spike region to which the TCR was reactive and to a CD4 or CD8 class. Log10-transformed breadth and depth values were compared by one-way ANOVA with Sidak's multiple comparisons tests. TCRdb mirrors the immuneACCESS table, restricted to in-frame sequences. Some clones are absent from its copies; in checked studies, under half trace to an unresolved V gene, and the reason for the others is unknown. The V and J calls and clone size come from that table; D and trimming were worked out from the DNA. In all, the sample holds about 82,000 clones, and 90% of those were seen once. The leading ten clones occupy about 5.2% of the sample.

The receptor comes from an adult in good health. Here the sequenced sample was peripheral blood, taken on day 0 of AZD1222 vaccination. The chain is encoded by TRBV28 joined to TRBJ1-4; TRBD1 might be the D gene, on 5 matching bases. DNA sequence: TGTGCCAGCAGTTTGCTTCGGGACGGACGCGGTGAAAAACTGTTTTTT. Its translation reads: CASSLLRDGRGEKLFF. Extended through the reference TRBV28 and TRBJ1-4 proteins, this CDR3 yields the full variable domain: DVKVTQSSRYLVKRTGEKVFLECVQDMDHENMFWYRQDPGLGLRLIYFSYDVKMKEKGDIPEGYSVSREKKERFSLILESASTNQTSMYLCASSLLRDGRGEKLFFGSGTQLSVL.